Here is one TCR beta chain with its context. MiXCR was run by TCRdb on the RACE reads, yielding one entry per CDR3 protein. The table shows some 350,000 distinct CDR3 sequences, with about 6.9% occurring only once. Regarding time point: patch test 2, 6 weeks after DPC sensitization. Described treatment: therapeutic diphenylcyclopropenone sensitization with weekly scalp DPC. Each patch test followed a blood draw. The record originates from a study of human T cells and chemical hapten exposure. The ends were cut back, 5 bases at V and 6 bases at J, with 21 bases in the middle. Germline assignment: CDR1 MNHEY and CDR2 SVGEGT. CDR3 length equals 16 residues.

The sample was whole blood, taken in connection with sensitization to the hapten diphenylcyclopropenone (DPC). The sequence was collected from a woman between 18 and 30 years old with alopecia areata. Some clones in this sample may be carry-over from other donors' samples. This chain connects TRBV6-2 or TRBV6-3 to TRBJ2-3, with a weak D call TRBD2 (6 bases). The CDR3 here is CASSKLYSTEGDTQYF. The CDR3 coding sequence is TGTGCCAGCAGTAAGCTTTACTCGACGGAGGGGGATACGCAGTATTTT.